This T cell receptor beta chain was identified in a study of T-cell reconstitution after alpha-beta-depleted transplantation in children. A few counts support this clonotype. Germline CDR1 reads DFQATT; CDR2 reads SNEGSKA (reference sequence). Trimming removed 3 bases from V and 7 bases from J, with 10 bases in between. The CDR3 is 12 amino acids. Unique molecular identifiers were built into the TCRbeta library. MiXCR was run by TCRdb on the PCR reads, yielding one entry per CDR3 protein. The data contain fewer than 750,000 distinct CDR3 sequences, 25% to 30% of them singletons. The source is a boy in the first two years of life with Wiskott-Aldrich syndrome, due to receive a stem cell transplant. V usage is TRBV20-1 and J usage is TRBJ2-1, with no clear D. The sample consisted of PBMCs, taken before TCRalphabeta/CD19-depleted stem cell transplant. The CDR3 spells CSASKGWNEQFF. In DNA form, the CDR3 reads TGCAGTGCTAGCAAGGGATGGAATGAGCAGTTCTTC.